Below are 32 T cell receptor beta chains sequenced from a single sample in a study of glioma-infiltrating T cells after dendritic cell vaccination. Time point meaning: after dendritic cell vaccination, including at tumor progression/relapse. Generated by immunoSEQ multiplex PCR, the TCRdb table keeps only in-frame clones and is missing some. The table has approximately 85,000 clones, 85% seen once. Material: blood, obtained after dendritic cell vaccination. All receptors derive from a human donor with glioblastoma.

The rearrangement joins TRBV28 to TRBJ2-2; tentatively, D is TRBD2 (6 bases). The CDR3 covers 16 residues. Germline CDR1 reads MDHEN; CDR2 reads SYDVKM. Trimming shortened V by 2 bases and J by 0 bases, and 10 bases separated the two germline ends. The DNA of the CDR3 is TGTGCCAGCAGTTTACTAGCGTTCGCGAACACCGGGGAGCTGTTTTTT. It specifies CASSLLAFANTGELFF.

The chain is built from TRBV28 and TRBJ1-1; 8 bases fit TRBD1. V shed 6 bases, J shed 0 bases, and the junction held 3 bases outside the gene matches. This CDR3 is built from 14 residues. CDR1 is MDHEN and CDR2 is SYDVKM in the germline V gene. The CDR3 region has the DNA TGTGCCAGCAGCGGGACAGGAATGAACACTGAAGCTTTCTTT. Its translation is CASSGTGMNTEAFF. The full variable domain, in which reference TRBV28 and TRBJ1-1 provide the parts outside the CDR3, is DVKVTQSSRYLVKRTGEKVFLECVQDMDHENMFWYRQDPGLGLRLIYFSYDVKMKEKGDIPEGYSVSREKKERFSLILESASTNQTSMYLCASSGTGMNTEAFFGQGTRLTVV.

The CDR3 region is CASSVRTGNTEAFF. For the CDR3, the DNA is TGTGCCAGTTCAGTCAGGACAGGAAACACTGAAGCTTTCTTT. The rearrangement joins TRBV19 to TRBJ1-1, with 7 bases identical to TRBD1. The length of the CDR3 is 14 residues. J was trimmed by 2 bases and V by 8 bases; bases with no gene match: 8. Looked up from germline, CDR1 is LNHDA and CDR2 is SQIVND (reference sequence).

The chain uses TRBV7-9 and TRBJ2-7; TRBD1 matches at 7 bases. This CDR3 region has 14 residues. With 3 bases clipped from V and 6 bases from J, the junction kept 8 bases outside the gene matches. The germline gives CDR1 SEHNR, CDR2 FQNEAQ (reference sequence). CDR3 coding DNA: TGTGCCAGCAGCTTCGAACAGGGGACGCCCGAGCAGTACTTC. It translates to CASSFEQGTPEQYF.

The V call is TRBV7-3, the J call TRBJ2-1; the match to TRBD2 covers 10 bases. V trimming: 0 bases; J trimming: 2 bases; junction bases outside the gene matches: 10. The CDR3 is 19 amino acids. Germline CDR1 SGHTA, CDR2 FQGTGA. CDR3 coding DNA: TGTGCCAGCAGCTTAACCGGGCCAACCGGACTAGCGGCCTACAATGAGCAGTTCTTC. It is translated as CASSLTGPTGLAAYNEQFF.

The gene calls are TRBV28 and TRBJ1-2; D not certain. CDR1 MDHEN and CDR2 SYDVKM come from the germline V gene. Between the trimmed V and J ends, which lost 3 bases and 3 bases, there was a span of 5 bases. This CDR3 spans 12 amino acids. Here the CDR3 reads CASSLVDYGYTF. The CDR3 coding sequence is TGTGCCAGCAGTTTGGTAGACTATGGCTACACCTTC.

The chain links TRBV5-1 to TRBJ2-5, with a tentative D call TRBD2 (5 bases). There are 16 residues in the CDR3. Germline CDR1 reads SGHRS; CDR2 reads YFSETQ. Trimming pared 2 bases from V and 1 base from J, leaving 15 bases between. CDR3 nucleotides: TGCGCCAGCAGCTTTGCGGGCAGTTTCGGCCAAGAGACCCAGTACTTC. Its translation is CASSFAGSFGQETQYF.

V is TRBV5-1 and J is TRBJ2-5; 8 bases are a match to TRBD1. Germline V gene data show CDR1 as SGHRS and CDR2 as YFSETQ. With 4 bases clipped from V and 7 bases from J, the junction kept 12 bases outside the gene matches. The CDR3 spans 15 residues. CDR3 loop: CASSIMGQEPRTQYF. The DNA for the CDR3 is TGCGCCAGCAGCATAATGGGACAGGAGCCTAGGACCCAGTACTTC.

V gene TRBV7-2 combines with J gene TRBJ2-7; 14 nucleotides agree with TRBD2. CDR3 length: 15 residues. Germline loops: CDR1 SGHTA, CDR2 FQGNSA. The V and J ends lost 6 bases and 3 bases, in that order; junction bases with no gene match: 4. The CDR3 sequence is CASRLGTSGGYEQYF. The CDR3 bases are TGTGCCAGCAGATTGGGGACTAGCGGGGGCTACGAGCAGTACTTC.

The V and J genes are TRBV25-1 and TRBJ2-1, with D tentatively TRBD2 (7 bases). V gave up 4 bases and J gave up 8 bases, with 12 bases separating them. The germline V gene encodes CDR1 MGHDK and CDR2 SYGVNS. CDR3 length: 13 residues. CDR3 in DNA: TGTGCCAGCAGTGTACGGGGGGCCGATGAGCAGTTCTTC. This encodes CASSVRGADEQFF.

This rearrangement joins TRBV4-3 to TRBJ2-7, with TRBD1 identical over 12 bases. This CDR3 spans 16 amino acids. V shed 3 bases, J shed 5 bases, and the junction held 8 bases outside the gene matches. Per germline, CDR1 LGHNA and CDR2 YSLEER. CDR3 sequence reads: CASSQTGTGGLHEQYF. In nucleotides, the CDR3 is TGCGCCAGCAGCCAGACCGGGACAGGGGGCCTCCACGAGCAGTACTTC.

The chain's CDR3 is CASSLALRLAGEAYEQYF. CDR3 in DNA: TGTGCCAGCAGCTTAGCGCTAAGACTAGCGGGAGAAGCCTACGAGCAGTACTTC. The V gene is TRBV7-9, the J gene TRBJ2-7; 12 bases align to TRBD2. CDR3 length: 18 residues. With V trimmed by 0 bases and J by 2 bases, 8 bases remained unmatched. Germline loops: CDR1 SEHNR, CDR2 FQNEAQ (reference sequence). The full variable domain, in which reference TRBV7-9 and TRBJ2-7 provide the parts outside the CDR3, is DTGVSQNPRHKITKRGQNVTFRCDPISEHNRLYWYRQTLGQGPEFLTYFQNEAQLEKSRLLSDRFSAERPKGSFSTLEIQRTEQGDSAMYLCASSLALRLAGEAYEQYFGPGTRLTVT.

This clone has only one observation. J is TRBJ1-5 and V is TRBV19, with 7 bases fitting TRBD1. CDR1 and CDR2 (germline): LNHDA, SQIVND (reference sequence). The junction had 5 bases not matched to a gene; V was cut back by 6 bases and J by 0 bases. This CDR3 contains 15 residues. The CDR3 spells CASRRQGDSNQPQHF. The DNA of the CDR3 is TGTGCCAGTAGACGACAGGGAGATAGCAATCAGCCCCAGCATTTT.

This rearrangement joins TRBV5-6 to TRBJ2-7; 9 positions match TRBD2. After removal of 5 bases from V and 4 bases from J, the junction contained 7 bases not matched to a gene. The germline gives CDR1 SGHDT, CDR2 YYEEEE. This CDR3 region has 14 residues. The CDR3 DNA reads TGTGCCAGCAGGGCGGGGGGGGCTCCGTACGAGCAGTACTTC. Translated, it gives CASRAGGAPYEQYF.

The chain joins TRBV6-5 to TRBJ2-5; tentative D call: TRBD2 (5 bases). Germline CDR1 is MNHEY and CDR2 is SVGAGI. V lost 6 bases, J lost 5 bases, and 19 bases lay in between. The CDR3 spans 15 residues. This CDR3 reads CASRAPSPTEETQYF. The DNA of the CDR3 is TGTGCCAGCAGAGCCCCTAGCCCCACTGAGGAGACCCAGTACTTC.

The V and J genes are TRBV7-9 and TRBJ2-7; D might be TRBD1 (6 bases). CDR3 length: 15 amino acids. Trimming pared 3 bases from V and 2 bases from J, leaving 14 bases between. CDR1 and CDR2 from the germline V gene are SEHNR and FQNEAQ (reference sequence). As DNA, the CDR3 is TGTGCCAGCAGCTTCTCCGGGACATCCGCCTACGAGCAGTACTTC. This sequence encodes CASSFSGTSAYEQYF.

J is TRBJ2-1 and V is TRBV14, with D possibly TRBD1 on 6 matching bases. Per germline, CDR1 SGHDN and CDR2 FVKESK. V lost 4 bases and J 6 bases, leaving 13 bases between the germline ends. CDR3 length equals 14 residues. The CDR3 region is CASSLRSGANEQFF. DNA of the CDR3: TGTGCCAGCAGCCTCCGGTCAGGGGCCAATGAGCAGTTCTTC.

The chain recombines TRBV18 with TRBJ1-1, with 8 bases that match TRBD1. The CDR3 consists of 15 residues. Losses at the gene ends were 3 bases for V and 4 bases for J; bases not matched to a gene: 7. Looked up from germline, CDR1 is KGHSH and CDR2 is LQKENI. The CDR3 spells CASSPETGAATEAFF. CDR3 coding DNA: TGTGCCAGCTCACCCGAGACAGGGGCTGCCACTGAAGCTTTCTTT.

The chain couples TRBV27 to TRBJ1-4; a weak D match, TRBD1 (5 bases). The CDR3 is 14 amino acids. CDR1 is MNHEY, CDR2 SMNVEV, per germline (reference sequence). Trimming left V 4 bases short and J 8 bases short, with 14 bases between. DNA of the CDR3: TGTGCCAGCAGTTCCCGGGTTGGGGGGGAAAAACTGTTTTTT. Amino acids: CASSSRVGGEKLFF.

The rearrangement joins TRBV19 to TRBJ1-1; tentative D call: TRBD1 (5 bases). Trimming pared 4 bases from V and 1 base from J, leaving 10 bases between. This CDR3 region has 14 residues. Germline loops: CDR1 LNHDA, CDR2 SQIVND (reference sequence). The CDR3 DNA sequence: TGTGCCAGTAGTACTCCGACAGCGAACACTGAAGCTTTCTTT. Translation: CASSTPTANTEAFF.

This clone has just a few counts. The J gene is TRBJ1-1, the V gene TRBV2, with TRBD1 identical over 10 bases. The CDR3 contains 12 residues. From germline, CDR1 is SNHLY and CDR2 FYNNEI. The junction had 7 bases not matched to a gene; V was cut back by 8 bases and J by 10 bases. CDR3 sequence: CASVGQGRLAFF. DNA of the CDR3: TGTGCCAGCGTGGGACAGGGGCGCCTAGCTTTCTTT.

CDR3 protein: CATSRGTGGWDTEAFF. CDR3 coding DNA: TGTGCCACCAGCAGAGGGACAGGGGGTTGGGACACTGAAGCTTTCTTT. This chain uses TRBV15 with TRBJ1-1, with TRBD1 matching 10 bases. V shed 1 base and J 3 bases; nucleotides not matched to a gene: 5. Per the germline V gene, CDR1 is LNHNV and CDR2 is YYDKDF (reference sequence). The CDR3 totals 16 residues.

The gene calls are TRBV30 and TRBJ2-7; no firm D call. From germline, CDR1 is GTSNPN and CDR2 SVGIG (reference sequence). Between the trimmed V and J ends, which lost 2 bases and 3 bases, there was a span of 11 bases. There are 13 residues in the CDR3. The CDR3, as DNA: TGTGCCTGGAGTAGCCGGAGAAACTACGAGCAGTACTTC. This encodes CAWSSRRNYEQYF.

The chain is built from TRBV29-1 and TRBJ1-4; possibly TRBD1 for D (5 bases). The CDR3 has 15 amino acids. The V end was cut by 6 bases, the J end by 5 bases, with 19 bases between. CDR1 and CDR2 (germline): SQVTM, ANQGSEA. This chain's CDR3 is CSVRAWSAENEKLFF. CDR3 DNA: TGCAGCGTCAGGGCGTGGAGCGCGGAAAATGAAAAACTGTTTTTT.

The V gene is TRBV29-1, the J gene TRBJ1-1, with 8 bases that match TRBD1. Unmatched junction bases numbered 4, after V lost 5 bases and J lost 2 bases. The CDR3 is 13 amino acids. Germline V CDR1 and CDR2: SQVTM, ANQGSEA. CDR3 coding DNA: TGCAGCGTTTACAGGGGGGGAAACACTGAAGCTTTCTTT. Protein sequence: CSVYRGGNTEAFF.

V gene TRBV19 combines with J gene TRBJ1-4; 8 bases map to TRBD1. Losses at the gene ends were 7 bases for V and 5 bases for J; bases not matched to a gene: 6. CDR3 size: 14 residues. Germline V gives CDR1 LNHDA, CDR2 SQIVND (reference sequence). The CDR3 nucleotides are TGTGCCAGTACCATCGGACAGGGAAATGAAAAACTGTTTTTT. This sequence encodes CASTIGQGNEKLFF. The full variable domain, with the rest looked up from reference TRBV19 and TRBJ1-4, is DGGITQSPKYLFRKEGQNVTLSCEQNLNHDAMYWYRQDPGQGLRLIYYSQIVNDFQKGDIAEGYSVSREKKESFPLTVTSAQKNPTAFYLCASTIGQGNEKLFFGSGTQLSVL.

This clone was recorded a few times. The J gene is TRBJ2-2, the V gene TRBV6-4; 8 bases map to TRBD1. V shed 4 bases, J shed 4 bases, and the junction held 8 bases outside the gene matches. CDR3 length equals 16 residues. The germline V gene encodes CDR1 MRHNA and CDR2 SNTAGT. The CDR3 loop reads CASSVTGQGGTGELFF. DNA for the CDR3: TGTGCCAGCAGTGTGACAGGACAGGGAGGCACCGGGGAGCTGTTTTTT.

The V gene is TRBV6-1, the J gene TRBJ2-1, with 10 nucleotides matching TRBD2. With V trimmed by 3 bases and J by 4 bases, 6 bases remained unmatched. The CDR3 sequence is 16 residues long. Looked up from germline, CDR1 is MNHNS and CDR2 is SASEGT. CDR3 nucleotides: TGTGCCAGCAGTGAGCCAGCGGGAGGGGTTTACAATGAGCAGTTCTTC. Translated, it gives CASSEPAGGVYNEQFF.

The chain is built from TRBV19 and TRBJ1-1; D is uncertain. CDR3 length: 13 amino acids. The germline gives CDR1 LNHDA, CDR2 SQIVND (reference sequence). V gave up 5 bases and J gave up 4 bases, with 11 bases separating them. The CDR3 loop reads CASSVARGTEAFF. DNA for the CDR3: TGTGCCAGTAGTGTGGCGCGGGGCACTGAAGCTTTCTTT.

This clone was picked up one time. The genes are TRBV6-5 and TRBJ1-2; 8 positions match TRBD1. Germline V gene sequence: CDR1 MNHEY, CDR2 SVGAGI. The CDR3 contains 15 residues. V lost 5 bases to trimming and J lost 4 bases; unmatched junction nucleotides: 9. The CDR3, as DNA: TGTGCCAGCAGTAGAGACCCAGGGGGCCTCTATGGCTACACCTTC. This codes for CASSRDPGGLYGYTF.

The V call is TRBV6-5, the J call TRBJ2-3; 7 bases agree with TRBD2. V shed 8 bases, J shed 3 bases, and the junction held 2 bases outside the gene matches. Germline lookup yields CDR1 MNHEY and CDR2 SVGAGI. The CDR3 covers 12 residues. The CDR3 nucleotides read TGTGCCAGCCACGGGGGGACAGATACGCAGTATTTT. Its protein product is CASHGGTDTQYF.

The rearrangement links TRBV19 to TRBJ2-7; 7 bases match TRBD1. The germline V gene encodes CDR1 LNHDA and CDR2 SQIVND (reference sequence). The CDR3 extends over 15 amino acids. V trimming: 7 bases; J trimming: 2 bases; junction bases outside the gene matches: 11. The CDR3 loop is CASNPGRGYPYEQYF. DNA for the CDR3: TGTGCCAGTAATCCGGGCAGGGGGTACCCCTACGAGCAGTACTTC.